The next 23 T cell receptor beta chains were all read from a single sample in a study of blood T cell repertoires in COVID-19. Profiled with immunoSEQ multiplex PCR; TCRdb holds only in-frame clones, not every one. In the table there are some 330,000 clones, around 90% of which are singletons. What was sequenced was PBMCs or T cells enriched from blood (not recorded which). These TCRs come from a woman aged 25 to 39 who had recovered from COVID-19.

This rearrangement joins TRBV28 to TRBJ1-1; D gene unclear. This CDR3 contains 16 residues. V was trimmed by 3 bases and J by 0 bases, leaving 14 bases between them. CDR1 MDHEN and CDR2 SYDVKM come from the germline V gene. This chain's CDR3 is CASSFPRTSMNTEAFF. CDR3 nucleotides: TGTGCCAGCAGTTTCCCTAGAACGTCAATGAACACTGAAGCTTTCTTT.

The J gene is TRBJ2-7, the V gene TRBV5-1, with D unresolved. Trimming shortened V by 2 bases and J by 6 bases, and 12 bases separated the two germline ends. The germline gives CDR1 SGHRS, CDR2 YFSETQ. The CDR3 is 13 residues long. The CDR3, as DNA: TGCGCCAGCAGCTTAACACCTGGAGTCGAGCAGTACTTC. Protein product: CASSLTPGVEQYF.

The J gene is TRBJ1-5, the V gene TRBV5-1; D not resolved. V dropped 2 bases and J dropped 5 bases, with 11 bases sitting between them. This CDR3 is 14 amino acids long. CDR1 and CDR2 from the germline V gene are SGHRS and YFSETQ. The CDR3 bases are TGCGCCAGCAGCTTTTCAGGAGGAGATCAGCCCCAGCATTTT. Translation: CASSFSGGDQPQHF.

The V and J genes are TRBV7-2 and TRBJ1-2; 8 bases map to TRBD1. Trimming at V came to 5 bases and at J to 1 base, leaving 3 bases not matched to a gene. CDR1 and CDR2 from the germline V gene are SGHTA and FQGNSA. This CDR3 spans 14 amino acids. The CDR3 DNA reads as TGTGCCAGCAGCCTGGACAGGGATAACTATGGCTACACCTTC. This codes for CASSLDRDNYGYTF. The full variable domain, with the rest looked up from reference TRBV7-2 and TRBJ1-2, is GAGVSQSPSNKVTEKGKDVELRCDPISGHTALYWYRQSLGQGLEFLIYFQGNSAPDKSGLPSDRFSAERTGGSVSTLTIQRTQQEDSAVYLCASSLDRDNYGYTFGSGTRLTVV.

The chain joins TRBV28 to TRBJ1-5; D unresolved. The CDR3 contains 15 residues. Germline V lookup: CDR1 MDHEN, CDR2 SYDVKM. Trimming shortened V by 4 bases and J by 2 bases, and 12 bases separated the two germline ends. CDR3: CASSSAGGRNQPQHF. The CDR3 DNA follows: TGTGCCAGCAGTTCGGCGGGAGGTCGCAATCAGCCCCAGCATTTT.

The rearrangement joins TRBV19 to TRBJ2-7, with D possibly being TRBD1 (6 bases). This CDR3 region has 10 residues. Germline assignment: CDR1 LNHDA and CDR2 SQIVND (reference sequence). V lost 8 bases and J 6 bases, leaving 8 bases between the germline ends. The CDR3 spells CASGTREQYF. CDR3 nucleotide sequence: TGTGCCAGTGGGACACGCGAGCAGTACTTC.

The V gene is TRBV28, the J gene TRBJ1-3; 7 bases agree with TRBD1. Trimming took 4 bases from V and 2 from J; bases not matched to a gene: 2. The CDR3 contains 14 residues. The germline V gene has CDR1 MDHEN and CDR2 SYDVKM. CDR3 residues: CASSSGGPGNTIYF. The CDR3 coding sequence is TGTGCCAGCAGTTCAGGGGGTCCTGGAAACACCATATATTTT.

The J gene is TRBJ2-1, the V gene TRBV6-5; 9 nucleotides match TRBD2. Germline V gene data show CDR1 as MNHEY and CDR2 as SVGAGI. The CDR3 runs to 15 residues. Germline trimming cut 5 bases from V and 0 bases from J; bases unmatched to any gene: 2. The CDR3 sequence is CASSLAGSSYNEQFF. CDR3 DNA: TGTGCCAGCAGTCTAGCGGGGAGCTCCTACAATGAGCAGTTCTTC.

V usage is TRBV28 and J usage is TRBJ2-3; 7 bases fit TRBD1. The CDR3 loop spans 14 amino acids. The V and J ends lost 5 bases and 3 bases, in that order; junction bases with no gene match: 5. Germline-derived CDR1 and CDR2 are MDHEN and SYDVKM. The chain's CDR3 is CASSKRQGTDTQYF. In nucleotides, the CDR3 is TGTGCCAGCAGTAAGCGACAGGGAACAGATACGCAGTATTTT.

This sequence joins TRBV28 and TRBJ1-5, with D perhaps matching TRBD1 (6 bases). Germline CDR1 and CDR2: MDHEN and SYDVKM. V gave up 3 bases and J gave up 7 bases, with 10 bases separating them. The CDR3 runs 13 residues. The chain's CDR3 is CASSFIRGQPQHF. CDR3 in DNA: TGTGCCAGCAGTTTTATAAGGGGGCAGCCCCAGCATTTT.

The chain couples TRBV19 to TRBJ2-7, with D tentatively TRBD2 (6 bases). This CDR3 spans 15 amino acids. The V end lost 5 bases, the J end lost 0 bases, and 14 bases lay between the germline ends. Germline CDR1 is LNHDA and CDR2 is SQIVND (reference sequence). The CDR3 DNA sequence: TGTGCCAGTAGTCCGGGACCGGGACTCTCCTACGAGCAGTACTTC. Its protein product is CASSPGPGLSYEQYF.

This clone has just one count. This chain links TRBV18 with TRBJ2-1; 9 positions match TRBD1. This CDR3 spans 13 amino acids. The germline V gene has CDR1 KGHSH and CDR2 LQKENI. V shed 8 bases and J 6 bases; nucleotides not matched to a gene: 5. CDR3 sequence: CASRKGQGNEQFF. The CDR3 DNA reads TGTGCCAGCCGGAAGGGACAGGGCAATGAGCAGTTCTTC.

This sequence joins TRBV9 and TRBJ2-7, with TRBD2 matching 10 bases. With 4 bases clipped from V and 3 bases from J, the junction kept 13 bases outside the gene matches. CDR1 SGDLS and CDR2 YYNGEE come from the germline V gene. CDR3 length: 17 amino acids. The CDR3 loop reads CASSPGGLAGADYEQYF. The CDR3 bases are TGTGCCAGCAGCCCGGGGGGGCTAGCGGGAGCTGACTACGAGCAGTACTTC.

This clone turned up a few times. Written as DNA, the CDR3 is TGCAGCGTTGGACAGGGGAAAGGACAGCCCCAGCATTTT. As protein: CSVGQGKGQPQHF. V usage is TRBV29-1 and J usage is TRBJ1-5, with 8 bases aligning to TRBD1. With V trimmed by 4 bases and J by 7 bases, 6 bases remained unmatched. The V gene's germline CDR1 is SQVTM and CDR2 ANQGSEA. The CDR3 is 13 amino acids.

The chain uses TRBV18 and TRBJ2-7; D unclear. Trimming took 4 bases from V and 0 from J, leaving 7 bases between them. Looked up from germline, CDR1 is KGHSH and CDR2 is LQKENI. The CDR3 sequence is 13 residues long. CDR3 bases: TGTGCCAGCTCACGGGCCCTCTCCTACGAGCAGTACTTC. This translates into CASSRALSYEQYF.

The chain links TRBV20-1 to TRBJ2-2, with 7 bases identical to TRBD1. Germline-derived CDR1 and CDR2 are DFQATT and SNEGSKA (reference sequence). Germline trimming cut 3 bases from V and 6 bases from J; bases unmatched to any gene: 7. The CDR3 extends over 14 amino acids. The CDR3 sequence is CSASKLGGPGELFF. CDR3 coding DNA: TGCAGTGCTAGTAAATTAGGGGGCCCCGGGGAGCTGTTTTTT.

The gene calls are TRBV5-4 and TRBJ2-5; a possible D gene is TRBD2 (7 bases). The V gene lost 3 bases and the J gene lost 5 bases, with 17 bases spanning the gap. Germline lookup yields CDR1 SGHNT and CDR2 YYREEE (reference sequence). The CDR3 is 15 residues long. CDR3 in DNA: TGTGCCAGCAGCTCCGGGGGGCTCAACGGGGAGACCCAGTACTTC. It encodes CASSSGGLNGETQYF.

The chain has TRBV19 and TRBJ2-3; weak D call: TRBD1 (5 bases). Germline CDR1 and CDR2: LNHDA and SQIVND (reference sequence). CDR3 length equals 12 residues. V lost 4 bases and J lost 4, with 6 bases in between. In DNA, the CDR3 is TGTGCCAGTAGTAGGGGCGCAGATACGCAGTATTTT. It encodes CASSRGADTQYF. The whole variable domain, remainder taken from reference TRBV19 and TRBJ2-3, is DGGITQSPKYLFRKEGQNVTLSCEQNLNHDAMYWYRQDPGQGLRLIYYSQIVNDFQKGDIAEGYSVSREKKESFPLTVTSAQKNPTAFYLCASSRGADTQYFGPGTRLTVL.

V and J are TRBV10-3 and TRBJ2-3; the match to TRBD2 covers 9 bases. CDR3 size: 17 residues. J was trimmed by 0 bases and V by 5 bases; bases with no gene match: 9. Germline assignment: CDR1 ENHRY and CDR2 SYGVKD. The chain's CDR3 is CAISSKGGGASTDTQYF. The CDR3 bases are TGTGCCATCAGTTCAAAGGGCGGGGGGGCCAGCACAGATACGCAGTATTTT.

V gene TRBV5-4 combines with J gene TRBJ2-3; D might be TRBD1 (5 bases). Trimming left V 0 bases short and J 5 bases short, with 13 bases between. The CDR3 is made up of 15 amino acids. Germline-derived CDR1 and CDR2 are SGHNT and YYREEE (reference sequence). This chain's CDR3 is CASSLGATREDTQYF. The CDR3 coding sequence is TGTGCCAGCAGCTTGGGAGCTACCAGGGAAGATACGCAGTATTTT.

The chain employs TRBV11-1 and TRBJ2-7, with TRBD2 matching 14 bases. The junction had 12 bases not matched to a gene; V was cut back by 0 bases and J by 5 bases. CDR1 and CDR2 from the germline V gene are SGHAT and FQDESV (reference sequence). The CDR3 sequence is 19 residues long. DNA for the CDR3: TGTGCCAGCAGCTTAGCCTATCCCGGGACTAGCGGGAGTGGGGACGAGCAGTACTTC. Translated: CASSLAYPGTSGSGDEQYF.

This chain links TRBV28 with TRBJ1-2; TRBD1 is a possible D gene (6 bases). V lost 6 bases and J lost 9, with 17 bases in between. This CDR3 has 13 residues. CDR1 MDHEN and CDR2 SYDVKM come from the germline V gene. CDR3 region: CASSWGPPGSYTF. The CDR3, as DNA: TGTGCCAGCAGCTGGGGGCCCCCGGGAAGCTACACCTTC.

This chain joins TRBV11-2 and TRBJ1-2; 8 bases map to TRBD1. The CDR3 spans 15 residues. CDR1 and CDR2 (germline): SGHAT, FQNNGV. The V and J ends lost 5 bases and 0 bases, in that order; junction bases with no gene match: 5. CDR3 nucleotides: TGTGCCAGCAGCCCAGACAGGGGAGCTAACTATGGCTACACCTTC. It translates to CASSPDRGANYGYTF. Based on the CDR3 plus reference TRBV11-2 and TRBJ1-2, the full variable domain is EAGVAQSPRYKIIEKRQSVAFWCNPISGHATLYWYQQILGQGPKLLIQFQNNGVVDDSQLPKDRFSAERLKGVDSTLKIQPAKLEDSAVYLCASSPDRGANYGYTFGSGTRLTVV.